The rows below give T cell receptor beta chains drawn from one sample of a study of follicular helper T cells after annual influenza vaccination. Clones were sequenced by immunoSEQ multiplex PCR, and TCRdb holds only the in-frame ones, with some missing. The data show 9,500 to 13,000 clones, roughly four fifths seen once. Sequencing was performed on CXCR5- memory CD4+ T cells sorted from blood, taken 7 days after influenza vaccination. The origin of the receptors is an adult who received the influenza vaccine. Both conserved end residues are part of each CDR3. Fields, in order: D gene, clone size, V gene, J gene, CDR3 protein, CDR3 DNA. A D gene is named only where the DNA matches it firmly. Clone sizes are given selectively: once, few, many, or a class where the clone is expanded.

NA	NA	TRBV7-2	TRBJ2-5	CASSLGTRQETQYF	TGTGCCAGCAGCTTAGGTACCAGACAAGAGACCCAGTACTTC
NA	NA	TRBV7-2	TRBJ1-1	CASSLSGANSEAFF	TGTGCCAGCAGCTTATCAGGGGCTAACTCGGAAGCTTTCTTT
NA	NA	TRBV10-3	TRBJ2-6	CAISESGTVAGANVLTF	TGTGCCATCAGTGAGTCAGGGACTGTGGCTGGGGCCAACGTCCTGACTTTC
NA	once	TRBV18	TRBJ2-2	CASSETVSSGELFF	TGTGCCAGCTCAGAGACAGTATCCAGCGGGGAGCTGTTTTTT
NA	NA	TRBV6-1	TRBJ2-7	CASGGSAQYEQYF	TGTGCCAGCGGTGGTAGCGCGCAATACGAGCAGTACTTC
NA	NA	TRBV2	TRBJ2-5	CASRRQGMGGETQYF	TGTGCCAGCAGACGACAGGGGATGGGGGGGGAGACCCAGTACTTC
NA	NA	TRBV28	TRBJ2-5	CASSFWTETQYF	TGTGCCAGCAGTTTCTGGACTGAGACCCAGTACTTC
NA	once	TRBV5-5	TRBJ1-1	CASSTGLNTEAFF	TGTGCCAGCAGCACGGGCCTGAACACTGAAGCTTTCTTT
TRBD1	NA	TRBV6-1	TRBJ2-3	CASRRQGFTDTQYF	TGTGCCAGCAGAAGACAGGGGTTCACAGATACGCAGTATTTT
NA	once	TRBV2	TRBJ2-1	CASSPDYNEQFF	TGTGCCAGCAGTCCAGATTACAATGAGCAGTTCTTC
NA	NA	TRBV18	TRBJ2-7	CASSPGHPYEQYF	TGTGCCAGCTCACCGGGGCACCCCTACGAGCAGTACTTC
TRBD2	NA	TRBV6-5	TRBJ2-7	CASSSGLAGGPYEQYF	TGTGCCAGCAGTTCCGGACTAGCGGGAGGGCCGTACGAGCAGTACTTC
NA	NA	TRBV28	TRBJ1-1	CASSPRYTEAFF	TGTGCCAGCAGTCCCCGGTACACTGAAGCTTTCTTT
TRBD2	NA	TRBV6-6	TRBJ2-3	CASRTRLAASTDTQYF	TGTGCCAGCAGGACCCGACTAGCGGCAAGCACAGATACGCAGTATTTT
NA	NA	TRBV7-9	TRBJ1-5	CASSLADGNQPQHF	TGTGCCAGCAGCTTAGCGGATGGAAATCAGCCCCAGCATTTT
NA	few	TRBV5-1	TRBJ2-2	CASRFQGNTGELFF	TGCGCCAGCAGGTTCCAGGGGAACACCGGGGAGCTGTTTTTT
NA	NA	TRBV15	TRBJ1-4	CATSRVYGATNEKLFF	TGTGCCACCAGCAGAGTCTACGGTGCAACTAATGAAAAACTGTTTTTT
NA	NA	TRBV28	TRBJ2-7	CASTESSYEQYF	TGTGCCAGCACGGAGAGCTCCTACGAGCAGTACTTC
TRBD1	NA	TRBV6-6	TRBJ1-1	CVIDRGPDTEAFF	TGTGTCATTGACAGGGGGCCCGACACTGAAGCTTTCTTT
NA	once	TRBV28	TRBJ1-5	CASTQNNQPQHF	TGTGCCAGCACCCAAAACAATCAGCCCCAGCATTTT
NA	few	TRBV7-6	TRBJ2-7	CASSLPGVSSEQYF	TGTGCCAGCAGCCTTCCGGGGGTTAGCTCCGAGCAGTACTTC
TRBD1	NA	TRBV2	TRBJ1-2	CASRGQDNYGYTF	TGTGCCAGCAGGGGACAGGACAACTATGGCTACACCTTC
NA	NA	TRBV28	TRBJ2-7	CASGAYEQYF	TGTGCCAGTGGGGCTTACGAGCAGTACTTC
NA	NA	TRBV7-3	TRBJ2-3	CASSPGASTDTQYF	TGTGCCAGCAGTCCCGGGGCTAGCACAGATACGCAGTATTTT
TRBD1	NA	TRBV19	TRBJ2-7	CASSRQGAYEQYF	TGTGCCAGTAGTCGACAGGGGGCCTACGAGCAGTACTTC
NA	once	TRBV7-2	TRBJ1-2	CASSLTSFTF	TGTGCCAGCAGCCTCACGTCGTTCACCTTC
TRBD2	NA	TRBV28	TRBJ2-5	CASSFVSRGGETQYF	TGTGCCAGCAGTTTTGTCTCGCGGGGGGGCGAGACCCAGTACTTC
NA	NA	TRBV7-2	TRBJ1-2	CASSRPGTLISYGYTF	TGTGCCAGCAGCCGACCCGGGACGCTAATATCCTATGGCTACACCTTC
NA	NA	TRBV6-6	TRBJ1-2	CASSHPGGDGYTF	TGTGCCAGCAGCCACCCGGGAGGGGATGGCTACACCTTC
TRBD1	NA	TRBV30	TRBJ2-7	CAWSPLGQGTGEQYF	TGTGCCTGGTCCCCTCTCGGACAGGGAACGGGCGAGCAGTACTTC
NA	NA	TRBV7-9	TRBJ2-5	CASSGQETQYF	TGTGCCAGCAGCGGACAAGAGACCCAGTACTTC
NA	NA	TRBV2	TRBJ2-3	CASSLNWGPSTDTQYF	TGTGCCAGCAGTCTGAATTGGGGACCCTCCACAGATACGCAGTATTTT
TRBD1	once	TRBV27	TRBJ1-6	CASSGQGIANSPLHF	TGTGCCAGCAGCGGACAGGGTATAGCCAATTCACCCCTCCACTTT
NA	NA	TRBV10-3	TRBJ2-3	CAISESQRATDTQYF	TGTGCCATCAGTGAGAGCCAGAGAGCCACAGATACGCAGTATTTT
TRBD1	NA	TRBV7-2	TRBJ1-6	CASSSNTGGGSPLHF	TGTGCCAGCAGCTCGAATACAGGGGGCGGTTCACCCCTCCACTTT
NA	few	TRBV6-1	TRBJ1-1	CASSPPRNTEAFF	TGTGCCAGCAGCCCCCCTCGGAACACTGAAGCTTTCTTT
NA	NA	TRBV11-2	TRBJ1-3	CASSLARRVSGNTIYF	TGTGCCAGCAGCTTAGCGCGGCGAGTCTCTGGAAACACCATATATTTT
TRBD2	NA	TRBV4-3	TRBJ2-5	CASSQDWLAGRVETQYF	TGCGCCAGCAGCCAAGATTGGCTAGCGGGGAGGGTTGAGACCCAGTACTTC
NA	NA	TRBV7-2	TRBJ2-7	CASSYHPAVSYEQYF	TGTGCCAGCAGCTACCATCCGGCCGTATCCTACGAGCAGTACTTC
NA	NA	TRBV28	TRBJ1-5	CASSLSGGRLLSNQPQHF	TGTGCCAGCAGTTTATCAGGTGGCAGACTACTTAGCAATCAGCCCCAGCATTTT
TRBD1	NA	TRBV18	TRBJ1-5	CASSEGQGGNQPQHF	TGTGCCAGCTCAGAGGGACAGGGAGGCAATCAGCCCCAGCATTTT
TRBD1	NA	TRBV30	TRBJ2-3	CAWSARTGGLSTDTQYF	TGTGCCTGGAGCGCACGAACAGGGGGGCTAAGCACAGATACGCAGTATTTT
NA	NA	TRBV7-9	TRBJ1-2	CASSSGRVPLDYGYTF	TGTGCCAGCAGCTCCGGACGGGTTCCCCTCGACTATGGCTACACCTTC
TRBD1	NA	TRBV5-3	TRBJ2-5	CARSRKGAETQYF	TGTGCCAGAAGCCGCAAGGGGGCTGAGACCCAGTACTTC
NA	NA	TRBV18	TRBJ2-5	CASSPFQGGQETQYF	TGTGCCAGCTCACCTTTTCAGGGAGGCCAAGAGACCCAGTACTTC
NA	NA	TRBV19	TRBJ1-4	CASTDRFQLFF	TGTGCCAGTACGGACAGATTTCAACTGTTTTTT
NA	once	TRBV4-3	TRBJ2-1	CASSLRDGGNNEQFF	TGCGCCAGCAGTCTCCGGGACGGGGGCAACAATGAGCAGTTCTTC
NA	NA	TRBV5-1	TRBJ1-3	CASSLMGAGNTIYF	TGCGCCAGCAGCTTGATGGGGGCTGGAAACACCATATATTTT
TRBD1	NA	TRBV4-3	TRBJ1-1	CASSQTMGQGMNTEAFF	TGCGCCAGCAGCCAAACCATGGGACAGGGGATGAACACTGAAGCTTTCTTT
NA	NA	TRBV11-2	TRBJ1-1	CASSFKTGWGTEAFF	TGTGCCAGCAGCTTTAAGACCGGTTGGGGCACTGAAGCTTTCTTT
TRBD2	NA	TRBV11-2	TRBJ2-7	CASFGLAGVAIGEQYF	TGTGCCAGCTTCGGACTAGCGGGAGTTGCTATTGGAGAGCAGTACTTC
NA	NA	TRBV7-9	TRBJ1-1	CASSSAGGFGAFF	TGTGCCAGCAGCTCCGCGGGGGGCTTTGGAGCTTTCTTT
TRBD1	NA	TRBV5-1	TRBJ2-2	CASSPGWAGTGNTGELFF	TGCGCCAGCAGCCCGGGATGGGCTGGGACAGGGAACACCGGGGAGCTGTTTTTT